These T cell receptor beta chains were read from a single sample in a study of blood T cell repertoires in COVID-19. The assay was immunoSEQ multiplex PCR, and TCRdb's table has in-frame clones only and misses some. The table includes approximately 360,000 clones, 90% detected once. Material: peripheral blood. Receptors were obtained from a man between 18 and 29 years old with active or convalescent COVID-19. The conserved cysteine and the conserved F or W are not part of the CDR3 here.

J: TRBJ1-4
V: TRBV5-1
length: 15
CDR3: ASSLVPRYTTNEKLF

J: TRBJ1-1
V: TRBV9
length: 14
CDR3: ASSAGQGYMNTEAF

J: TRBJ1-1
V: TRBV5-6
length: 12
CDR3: ASSWTGGRTEAF

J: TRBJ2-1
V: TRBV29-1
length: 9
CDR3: SGGQGDSKL

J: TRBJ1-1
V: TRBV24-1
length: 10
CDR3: ATSDSHRGAF

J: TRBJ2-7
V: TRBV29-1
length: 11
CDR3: SVETSGTNEQY

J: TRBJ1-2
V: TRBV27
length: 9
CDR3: ASSSGGGYT

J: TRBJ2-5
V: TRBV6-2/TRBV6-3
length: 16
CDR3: ASSYSMSSGGRTETQY

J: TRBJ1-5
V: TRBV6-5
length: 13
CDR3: ASSKDRGHIQPQH

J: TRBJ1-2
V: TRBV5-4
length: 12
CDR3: ASTRTGDSYGYT

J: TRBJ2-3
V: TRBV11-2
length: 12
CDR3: ATADRASTDTQY

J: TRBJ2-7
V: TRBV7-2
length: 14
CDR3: ASSRTSGGVSYEQY

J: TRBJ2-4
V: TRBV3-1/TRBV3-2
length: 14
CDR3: ASSQAGGLAKNIQY

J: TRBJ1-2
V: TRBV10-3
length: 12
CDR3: AISDRDRNYGYT

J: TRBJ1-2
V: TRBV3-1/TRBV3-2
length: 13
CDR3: ASSQSDSYNYGYT

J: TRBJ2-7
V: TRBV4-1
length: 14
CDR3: ASSQDPGQWVYEQY

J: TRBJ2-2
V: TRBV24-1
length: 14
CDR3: ATSDLRDRDTGELF

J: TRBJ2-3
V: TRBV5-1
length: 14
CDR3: ASSLDASGATDTQY

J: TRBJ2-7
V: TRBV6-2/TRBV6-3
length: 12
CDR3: ASSYPGQGFEQY

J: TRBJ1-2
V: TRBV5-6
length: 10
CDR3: ASSPGVRVYT

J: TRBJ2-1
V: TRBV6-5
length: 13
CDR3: ASMGFGGGLNEQF

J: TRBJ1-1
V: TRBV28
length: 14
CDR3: ASSENRDREGAEAF

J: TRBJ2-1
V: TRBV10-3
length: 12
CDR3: AIRSDKRGNEQF

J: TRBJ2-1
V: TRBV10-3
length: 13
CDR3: AISEAGTSGNEQF

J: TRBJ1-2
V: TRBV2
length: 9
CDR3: ASTVSHGYT

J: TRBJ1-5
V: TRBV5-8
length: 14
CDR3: ASSLFDRGGNQPQH

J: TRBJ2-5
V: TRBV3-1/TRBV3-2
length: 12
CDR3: ASSQSTGRETQY

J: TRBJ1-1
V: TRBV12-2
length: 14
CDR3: ASRLVNQDRNTEAF

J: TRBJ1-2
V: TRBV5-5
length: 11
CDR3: ASSLDREGGYT

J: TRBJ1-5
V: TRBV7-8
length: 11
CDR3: ASSSRGSQPQH

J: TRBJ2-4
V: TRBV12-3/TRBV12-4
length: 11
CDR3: ASTWRGGNIQY

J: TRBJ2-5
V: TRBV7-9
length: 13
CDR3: ASTNPGGTSETQY

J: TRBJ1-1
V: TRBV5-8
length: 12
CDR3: ASSFGTSTTGAF

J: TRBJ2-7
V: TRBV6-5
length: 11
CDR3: ASSRGQDYEQY

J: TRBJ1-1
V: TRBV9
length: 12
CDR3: ASSVGNMNTEAF

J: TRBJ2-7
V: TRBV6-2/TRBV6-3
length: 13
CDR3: ASSWGQGASYEQY

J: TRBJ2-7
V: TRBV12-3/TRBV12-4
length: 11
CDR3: ASRYDRVYEQY